Each of the 22 T cell receptor beta chains below was sequenced from the same sample in a study of regulatory T cells in long-lasting Graves disease. Sequencing libraries for TCR beta were prepared with iRepertoire HTBI primers and Arm-PCR of CDR3 regions. Via MiXCR, TCRdb re-called the multiplex PCR reads, giving one row per CDR3 protein. The repertoire holds about 620,000 distinct CDR3 sequences, with less than 20% as singletons. Regarding time point: newly diagnosed GD, antithyroid drugs for less than 3 months. RNA extracted from PBMCs served as the sequencing template. These data are also associated with another study on T cells in Graves' hyperthyroidism and ophthalmopathy.

The sample was peripheral blood mononuclear cells (PBMCs), taken at new diagnosis, from a patient treated with antithyroid drugs. The receptors stem from a woman aged 25-40 years with Graves disease.

The chain is built from TRBV19 and TRBJ1-5, with D maybe TRBD1 (5 bases). CDR1 and CDR2 (germline): LNHDA, SQIVND (reference sequence). This CDR3 region has 14 residues. Trimming shortened V by 1 base and J by 7 bases, and 11 bases separated the two germline ends. Here the CDR3 DNA reads TGTGCCAGTAGTATAGGAATGGGGGGACAGCCCCAGCATTTT. It codes for CASSIGMGGQPQHF.

This clonotype was detected ten times or more. V is TRBV20-1 and J is TRBJ2-1; 9 positions match TRBD2. V gave up 6 bases and J gave up 0 bases; unmatched junction bases: 6. The CDR3 has 15 amino acids. Germline V gives CDR1 DFQATT, CDR2 SNEGSKA (reference sequence). In DNA, the CDR3 is TGCAGTGCCGGGGGTAGCGGGAGCTCCTACAATGAGCAGTTCTTC. This encodes CSAGGSGSSYNEQFF.

At least ten counts were recorded for this clonotype. The CDR3 DNA reads TGTGCCAGCAGTGACCCCAATCAAATCTATGGCTACACCTTC. Translation gives CASSDPNQIYGYTF. This chain connects TRBV2 to TRBJ1-2; D ambiguous. The CDR3 totals 14 residues. V dropped 3 bases and J dropped 4 bases, with 12 bases sitting between them. CDR1 SNHLY and CDR2 FYNNEI come from the germline V gene. Based on the CDR3 plus reference TRBV2 and TRBJ1-2, the full variable domain is EPEVTQTPSHQVTQMGQEVILRCVPISNHLYFYWYRQILGQKVEFLVSFYNNEISEKSEIFDDQFSVERPDGSNFTLKIRSTKLEDSAMYFCASSDPNQIYGYTFGSGTRLTVV.

This clonotype was observed many times. This chain joins TRBV6-1 and TRBJ2-7; 9 bases agree with TRBD1. CDR1 and CDR2 from the germline V gene are MNHNS and SASEGT. The J segment lost 1 base and the V segment lost 7 bases, leaving 11 bases of the junction unmatched. The CDR3 covers 16 residues. The CDR3 DNA reads as TGTGCCAGCACCAAAGGCAGGGGACAGGGATCCTACGAGCAGTACTTC. Amino acid sequence: CASTKGRGQGSYEQYF.

This clonotype was seen a few times. This chain connects TRBV29-1 to TRBJ2-2; no clear D gene. Trimming shortened V by 4 bases and J by 6 bases, and 6 bases separated the two germline ends. The CDR3 consists of 11 residues. CDR1 and CDR2 (germline): SQVTM, ANQGSEA. This CDR3 is CSVGKSGELFF. The CDR3 DNA follows: TGCAGCGTTGGAAAGTCCGGGGAGCTGTTTTTT.

The V call is TRBV27, the J call TRBJ2-7; 9 nucleotides match TRBD1. Trimming cost V 3 bases and J 3 bases; bases outside gene matches: 6. The CDR3 runs 15 residues. The germline gives CDR1 MNHEY, CDR2 SMNVEV (reference sequence). The CDR3 protein is CASSFPGTGFYEQYF. The CDR3 DNA follows: TGTGCCAGCAGTTTCCCCGGGACAGGGTTCTACGAGCAGTACTTC.

The chain is built from TRBV28 and TRBJ2-1; tentatively, D is TRBD1 (6 bases). This CDR3 has 14 residues. Germline CDR1 is MDHEN and CDR2 is SYDVKM. V lost 6 bases and J 5 bases, leaving 14 bases between the germline ends. CDR3 sequence reads: CASRPGHLNNEQFF. The CDR3 DNA follows: TGTGCCAGCAGACCGGGACACTTGAACAATGAGCAGTTCTTC. The full variable domain, in which reference TRBV28 and TRBJ2-1 provide the parts outside the CDR3, is DVKVTQSSRYLVKRTGEKVFLECVQDMDHENMFWYRQDPGLGLRLIYFSYDVKMKEKGDIPEGYSVSREKKERFSLILESASTNQTSMYLCASRPGHLNNEQFFGPGTRLTVL.

This clonotype was detected a few times. The chain links TRBV7-8 to TRBJ2-7; D may be TRBD1 or TRBD2 (5 bases each). The CDR3 is made up of 15 amino acids. The germline V gene has CDR1 SGHVS and CDR2 FQNEAQ. V was trimmed by 1 base and J by 2 bases, leaving 12 bases between them. CDR3 coding DNA: TGTGCCAGCAGCTTAGTTGGGACCTTCCCCTACGAGCAGTACTTC. It is translated as CASSLVGTFPYEQYF. Combining the CDR3 with reference TRBV7-8 and TRBJ2-7 gives the whole variable domain GAGVSQSPRYKVAKRGQDVALRCDPISGHVSLFWYQQALGQGPEFLTYFQNEAQLDKSGLPSDRFFAERPEGSVSTLKIQRTQQEDSAVYLCASSLVGTFPYEQYFGPGTRLTVT.

The chain uses TRBV7-2 and TRBJ2-7; D unclear. Germline loops: CDR1 SGHTA, CDR2 FQGNSA. The CDR3 extends over 15 amino acids. V lost 1 base to trimming and J lost 3 bases, with 13 bases between them. CDR3 region: CASSLGASPLYEQYF. DNA of the CDR3: TGTGCCAGCAGCTTAGGGGCCTCGCCCCTCTACGAGCAGTACTTC.

This clonotype was seen ten or more times. The chain carries TRBV24-1 and TRBJ2-3, with TRBD2 matching over 11 bases. The V segment lost 5 bases and the J segment 3 bases; nucleotides outside the gene matches: 6. The CDR3 has 16 amino acids. The germline gives CDR1 KGHDR, CDR2 SFDVKD. CDR3 loop: CATSVSLAGVTDTQYF. CDR3 coding DNA: TGTGCCACCAGTGTTTCACTAGCGGGAGTGACAGATACGCAGTATTTT.

Here the CDR3 DNA reads TGTGCCAGCAGTGATTCCGGACAGTCCAATCAGCCCCAGCATTTT. This codes for CASSDSGQSNQPQHF. This sequence joins TRBV6-1 and TRBJ1-5; TRBD1 is a possible D gene (6 bases). Trimming shortened V by 3 bases and J by 3 bases, and 12 bases separated the two germline ends. The germline CDR1 and CDR2 sequences are MNHNS and SASEGT. CDR3 length equals 15 residues.

CDR3 bases: TGTGCCTTACGCTCCCCCGGGGGGGCATACGAGCAGTACTTC. As protein: CALRSPGGAYEQYF. The chain combines TRBV30 with TRBJ2-7, with 8 bases fitting TRBD2. The ends lost 7 bases at V and 4 bases at J; junction bases unmatched: 12. This CDR3 spans 14 amino acids. Per the germline V gene, CDR1 is GTSNPN and CDR2 is SVGIG (reference sequence).

A word on this clonotype: This sequence may be a read error, since a much larger clone differs from it by one base. Because the CDR3 is missing its conserved closing phenylalanine or tryptophan, this is likely a read error. The chain employs TRBV6-1 and TRBJ2-1; D assignment may be TRBD1 or TRBD2 (6 bases each). V gave up 7 bases and J gave up 7 bases, with 17 bases separating them. Looked up from germline, CDR1 is MNHNS and CDR2 is SASEGT. This CDR3 is 14 amino acids long. CDR3 amino acids: CASKRGGNENEQFL. CDR3 in DNA: TGTGCCAGCAAGCGAGGGGGGAACGAGAATGAGCAGTTCCTC.

The J gene is TRBJ1-3, the V gene TRBV9; D gene uncertain. Germline-derived CDR1 and CDR2 are SGDLS and YYNGEE. This CDR3 has 14 amino acids. Trimming shortened V by 3 bases and J by 4 bases, and 11 bases separated the two germline ends. In DNA, the CDR3 is TGTGCCAGCAGCGCGCGAGGTGGGGGAAACACCATATATTTT. The encoded protein is CASSARGGGNTIYF. The full variable domain, its missing parts supplied by reference TRBV9 and TRBJ1-3, is DSGVTQTPKHLITATGQRVTLRCSPRSGDLSVYWYQQSLDQGLQFLIQYYNGEERAKGNILERFSAQQFPDLHSELNLSSLELGDSALYFCASSARGGGNTIYFGEGSWLTVV.

This chain connects TRBV5-4 to TRBJ1-1, with D unclear. This CDR3 contains 12 residues. Deletions cut 1 base from V and 7 bases from J, with 8 bases between. Per the germline V gene, CDR1 is SGHNT and CDR2 is YYREEE (reference sequence). CDR3 in amino acids: CASSLKVGEAFF. Here the CDR3 DNA reads TGTGCCAGCAGCTTGAAGGTCGGTGAAGCTTTCTTT.

The chain carries TRBV14 and TRBJ1-6; D is uncertain. Trimming cost V 2 bases and J 10 bases, with 9 bases left between them. Germline lookup yields CDR1 SGHDN and CDR2 FVKESK. The CDR3 length is 13 residues. The CDR3 DNA sequence: TGTGCCAGCAGCCAAATATCTGGATCACCCCTCCACTTT. Translation gives CASSQISGSPLHF.

There are many counts of this clonotype. The CDR3 reads CASRSFTSTDTQYF. DNA for the CDR3: TGTGCCAGCAGATCCTTCACTAGCACAGATACGCAGTATTTT. The chain recombines TRBV27 with TRBJ2-3; no firm D call. Germline CDR1 reads MNHEY; CDR2 reads SMNVEV (reference sequence). This CDR3 has 14 amino acids. The ends were cut back, 6 bases at V and 0 bases at J, with 10 bases in the middle.

This clonotype appeared many times. The chain carries TRBV5-1 and TRBJ2-7; D remains unclear. V lost 1 base to trimming and J lost 2 bases, with 7 bases between them. Germline V CDR1 and CDR2: SGHRS, YFSETQ. The CDR3 loop spans 13 amino acids. CDR3 amino acids: CASSLIGTYEQYF. CDR3 bases: TGCGCCAGCAGCTTGATAGGTACCTACGAGCAGTACTTC.

This clonotype was counted between two and nine times. The CDR3 sequence is CASSLGRLFRLSENIQYF. As DNA, the CDR3 is TGTGCCAGCAGCTTAGGTAGATTATTCCGACTTTCCGAAAACATTCAGTACTTC. The chain recombines TRBV11-2 with TRBJ2-4; D unresolved. Trimming stripped 1 base from V and 5 bases from J, with 21 bases between. Germline CDR1 and CDR2: SGHAT and FQNNGV. The CDR3 spans 18 residues.

CDR3: CATADDRAKNIQYF. CDR3 DNA: TGTGCCACCGCCGATGATAGAGCCAAAAACATTCAGTACTTC. The V call is TRBV24-1, the J call TRBJ2-4; no clear D gene. Germline CDR1 and CDR2: KGHDR and SFDVKD. This CDR3 has 14 residues. V shed 9 bases and J shed 0 bases, with 11 bases lying between them.

Comments on this clonotype: A single base is all that separates this from a far larger clone, so a read error is likely. V and J are TRBV11-2 and TRBJ2-1; D ambiguous. CDR3 length: 16 amino acids. The germline gives CDR1 SGHAT, CDR2 FQNNGV. This CDR3 is CASSLEQTARDNEQFF. CDR3 coding DNA: TGCGCCAGCAGCTTGGAACAGACCGCTAGGGACAATGAGCAGTTCTTC.

This clonotype was recorded a few times. The chain has TRBV6-9 and TRBJ1-2; 10 nucleotides line up with TRBD1. CDR1 MNHGY and CDR2 SVAAGI come from the germline V gene. V lost 3 bases and J lost 2; bases outside the gene matches: 12. The CDR3 loop spans 18 amino acids. The CDR3 is CASSYSRFPGQGNYGYTF. CDR3 nucleotides: TGTGCCAGCAGTTACTCCCGGTTTCCGGGACAGGGGAACTATGGCTACACCTTC.